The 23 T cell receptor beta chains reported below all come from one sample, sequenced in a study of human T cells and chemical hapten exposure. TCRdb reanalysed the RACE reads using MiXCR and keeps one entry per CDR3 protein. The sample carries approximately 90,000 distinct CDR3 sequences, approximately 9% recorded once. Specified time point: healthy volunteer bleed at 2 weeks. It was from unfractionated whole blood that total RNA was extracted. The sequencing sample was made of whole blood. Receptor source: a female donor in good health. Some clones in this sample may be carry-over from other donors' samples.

The CDR3 loop is CASNQGWTEAFF. CDR3 DNA: TGCGCCAGCAACCAGGGATGGACTGAAGCTTTCTTT. The rearrangement joins TRBV10-2 to TRBJ1-1; the D gene is possibly TRBD1 (5 bases). Per the germline V gene, CDR1 is WSHSY and CDR2 is SAAADI. CDR3 length: 12 amino acids. The V end lost 7 bases, the J end lost 5 bases, and 11 bases lay between the germline ends.

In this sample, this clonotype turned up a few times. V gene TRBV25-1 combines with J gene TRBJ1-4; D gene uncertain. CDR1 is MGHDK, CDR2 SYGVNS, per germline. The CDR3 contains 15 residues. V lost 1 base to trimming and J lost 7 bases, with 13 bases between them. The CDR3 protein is CASSEWSGLGEKLFF. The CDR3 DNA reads TGTGCCAGCAGTGAATGGTCAGGTCTTGGTGAAAAACTGTTTTTT.

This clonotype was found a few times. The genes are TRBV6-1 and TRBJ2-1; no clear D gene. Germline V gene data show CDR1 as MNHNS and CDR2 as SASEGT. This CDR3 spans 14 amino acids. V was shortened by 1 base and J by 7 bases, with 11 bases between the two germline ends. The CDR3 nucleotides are TGTGCCAGCAGTGAAGGAGAGGCATGGAATGAGCAGTTCTTC. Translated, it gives CASSEGEAWNEQFF.

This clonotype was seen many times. CDR3 protein: CASSFVSLRHAEAFF. CDR3 nucleotide sequence: TGTGCCAGCAGTTTCGTTTCCCTCCGGCATGCTGAAGCTTTCTTT. J is TRBJ1-1 and V is TRBV12-3 or TRBV12-4, with D hard to call. The CDR3 has 15 residues. Between the trimmed V and J ends, which lost 3 bases and 6 bases, there was a span of 17 bases.

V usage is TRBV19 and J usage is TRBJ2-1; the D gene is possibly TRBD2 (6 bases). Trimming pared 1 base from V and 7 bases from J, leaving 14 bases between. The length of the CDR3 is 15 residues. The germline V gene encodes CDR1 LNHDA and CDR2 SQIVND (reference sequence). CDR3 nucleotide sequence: TGTGCCAGTAGTATAGCTCCGGGAGAAAGGAATGAGCAGTTCTTC. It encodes CASSIAPGERNEQFF.

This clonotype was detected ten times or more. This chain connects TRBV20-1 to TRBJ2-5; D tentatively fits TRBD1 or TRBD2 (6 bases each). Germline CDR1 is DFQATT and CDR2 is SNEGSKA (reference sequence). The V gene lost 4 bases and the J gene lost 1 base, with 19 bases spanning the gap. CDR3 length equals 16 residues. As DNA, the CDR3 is TGCAGTGCTACAATAGGGGGGAGAGACCGCCAAGAGACCCAGTACTTC. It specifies CSATIGGRDRQETQYF.

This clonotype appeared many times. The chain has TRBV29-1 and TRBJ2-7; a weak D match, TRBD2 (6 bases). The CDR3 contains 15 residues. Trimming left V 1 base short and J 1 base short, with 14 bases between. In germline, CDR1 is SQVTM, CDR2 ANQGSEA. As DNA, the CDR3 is TGCAGCGTTGAAGGGGTTAGGGGACTGTCCTACGAGCAGTACTTC. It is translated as CSVEGVRGLSYEQYF.

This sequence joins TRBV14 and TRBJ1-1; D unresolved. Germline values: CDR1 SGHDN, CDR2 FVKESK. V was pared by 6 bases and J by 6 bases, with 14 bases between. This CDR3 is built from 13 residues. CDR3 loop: CASRLYEGSEAFF. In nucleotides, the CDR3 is TGTGCCAGCAGATTATACGAGGGTTCTGAAGCTTTCTTT.

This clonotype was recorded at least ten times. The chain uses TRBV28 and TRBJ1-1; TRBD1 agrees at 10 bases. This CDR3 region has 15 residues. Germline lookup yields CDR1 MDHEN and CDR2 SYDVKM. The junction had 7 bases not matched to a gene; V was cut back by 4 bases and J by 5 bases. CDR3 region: CASSSSGTGVTEAFF. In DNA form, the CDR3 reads TGTGCCAGCAGTTCGTCCGGGACAGGGGTGACTGAAGCTTTCTTT.

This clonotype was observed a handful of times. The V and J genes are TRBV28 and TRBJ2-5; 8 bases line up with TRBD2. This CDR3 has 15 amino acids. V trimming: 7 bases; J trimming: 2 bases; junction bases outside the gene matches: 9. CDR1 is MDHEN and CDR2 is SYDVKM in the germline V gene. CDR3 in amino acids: CASTIGGGSQETQYF. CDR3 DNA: TGTGCCAGCACCATCGGGGGGGGAAGTCAAGAGACCCAGTACTTC.

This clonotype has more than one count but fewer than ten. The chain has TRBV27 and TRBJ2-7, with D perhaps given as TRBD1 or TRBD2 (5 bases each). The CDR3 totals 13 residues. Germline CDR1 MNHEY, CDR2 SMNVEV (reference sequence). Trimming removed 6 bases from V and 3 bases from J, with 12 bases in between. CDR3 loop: CASSPGPLYEQYF. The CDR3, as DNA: TGTGCCAGCAGCCCGGGACCGCTCTACGAGCAGTACTTC.

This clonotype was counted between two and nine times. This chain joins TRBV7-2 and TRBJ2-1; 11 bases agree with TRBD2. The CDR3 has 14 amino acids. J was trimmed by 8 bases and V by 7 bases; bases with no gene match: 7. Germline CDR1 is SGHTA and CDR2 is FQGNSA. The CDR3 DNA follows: TGTGCCAGCAAACCTGGACTAGCGGGCGATGAGCAGTTCTTC. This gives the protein CASKPGLAGDEQFF.

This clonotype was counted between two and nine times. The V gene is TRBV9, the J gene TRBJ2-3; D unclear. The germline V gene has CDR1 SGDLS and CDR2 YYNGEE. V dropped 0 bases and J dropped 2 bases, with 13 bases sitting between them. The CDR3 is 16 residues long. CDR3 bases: TGTGCCAGCAGCGTAGGGGGTGAGAACCCCACAGATACGCAGTATTTT. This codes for CASSVGGENPTDTQYF.

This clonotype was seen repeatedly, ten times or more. Here the CDR3 DNA reads TGTGCCAGCAGTGAAGCCATAGCTTACGAGCAGTACTTC. It specifies CASSEAIAYEQYF. The chain uses TRBV2 and TRBJ2-7, with no clear D. The germline gives CDR1 SNHLY, CDR2 FYNNEI. V was cut by 0 bases and J by 4 bases, with 7 bases left in between. This CDR3 contains 13 residues.

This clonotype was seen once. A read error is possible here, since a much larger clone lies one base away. This chain's CDR3 is CASSTQGALQTHSGANVLTF. In DNA form, the CDR3 reads TGCGCCAGCAGCACACAGGGGGCCCTACAGACTCACTCTGGGGCCAACGTCCTGACTTTC. The V call is TRBV5-1, the J call TRBJ2-6; 9 bases agree with TRBD1. The J segment lost 0 bases and the V segment lost 4 bases, leaving 14 bases of the junction unmatched. The V gene's germline CDR1 is SGHRS and CDR2 YFSETQ. The CDR3 loop spans 20 amino acids. Based on the CDR3 plus reference TRBV5-1 and TRBJ2-6, the full variable domain is KAGVTQTPRYLIKTRGQQVTLSCSPISGHRSVSWYQQTPGQGLQFLFEYFSETQRNKGNFPGRFSGRQFSNSRSEMNVSTLELGDSALYLCASSTQGALQTHSGANVLTFGAGSRLTVL.

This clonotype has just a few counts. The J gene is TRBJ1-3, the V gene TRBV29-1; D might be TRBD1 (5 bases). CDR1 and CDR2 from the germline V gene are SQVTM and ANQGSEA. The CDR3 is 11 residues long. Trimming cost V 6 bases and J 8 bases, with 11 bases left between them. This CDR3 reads CSVVGGYTIYF. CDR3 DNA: TGCAGCGTCGTTGGGGGTTACACCATATATTTT.

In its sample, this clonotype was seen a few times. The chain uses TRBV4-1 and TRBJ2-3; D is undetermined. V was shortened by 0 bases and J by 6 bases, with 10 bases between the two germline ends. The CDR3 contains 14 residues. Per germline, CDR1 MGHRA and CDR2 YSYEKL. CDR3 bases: TGCGCCAGCAGCCAAGACCCTCTCCGGGATACGCAGTATTTT. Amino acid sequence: CASSQDPLRDTQYF.

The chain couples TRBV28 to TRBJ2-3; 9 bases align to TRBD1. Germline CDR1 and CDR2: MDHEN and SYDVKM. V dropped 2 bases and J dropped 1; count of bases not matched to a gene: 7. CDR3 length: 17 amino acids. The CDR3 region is CASSLTPQGAGTDTQYF. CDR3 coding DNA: TGTGCCAGCAGTTTAACGCCACAGGGGGCAGGCACAGATACGCAGTATTTT.

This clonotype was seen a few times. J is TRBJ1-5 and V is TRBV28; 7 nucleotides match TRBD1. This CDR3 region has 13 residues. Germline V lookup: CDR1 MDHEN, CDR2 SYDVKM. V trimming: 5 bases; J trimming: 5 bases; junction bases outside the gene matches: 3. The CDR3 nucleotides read TGTGCCAGCAGTACAGGGGTGCATCAGCCCCAGCATTTT. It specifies CASSTGVHQPQHF.

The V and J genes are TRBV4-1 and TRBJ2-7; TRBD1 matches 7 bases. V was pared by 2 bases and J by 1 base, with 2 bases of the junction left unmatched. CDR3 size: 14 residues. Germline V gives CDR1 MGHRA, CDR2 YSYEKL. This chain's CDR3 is CASSQMGQSYEQYF. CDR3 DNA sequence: TGCGCCAGCAGCCAAATGGGACAGTCCTACGAGCAGTACTTC.

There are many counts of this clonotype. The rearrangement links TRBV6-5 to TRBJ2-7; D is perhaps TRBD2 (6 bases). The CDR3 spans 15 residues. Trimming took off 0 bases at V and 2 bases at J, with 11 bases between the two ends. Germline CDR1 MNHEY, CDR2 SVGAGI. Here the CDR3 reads CASSYSGLGTYEQYF. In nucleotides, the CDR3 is TGTGCCAGCAGTTACTCGGGACTTGGTACCTACGAGCAGTACTTC.

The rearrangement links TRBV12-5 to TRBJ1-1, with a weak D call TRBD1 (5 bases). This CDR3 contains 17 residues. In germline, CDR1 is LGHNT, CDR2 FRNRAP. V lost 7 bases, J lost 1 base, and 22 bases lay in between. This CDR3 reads CASASGIGAQWNTEAFF. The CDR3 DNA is TGTGCTAGTGCCTCCGGAATTGGGGCGCAATGGAACACTGAAGCTTTCTTT.

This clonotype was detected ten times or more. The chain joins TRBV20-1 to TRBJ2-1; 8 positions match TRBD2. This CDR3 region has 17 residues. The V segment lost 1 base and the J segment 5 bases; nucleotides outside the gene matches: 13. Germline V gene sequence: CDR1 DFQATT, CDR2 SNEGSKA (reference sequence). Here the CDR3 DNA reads TGCAGTGCTAGAGTAGCCGGGAGGGCCAACTTCCACAATGAGCAGTTCTTC. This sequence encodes CSARVAGRANFHNEQFF.